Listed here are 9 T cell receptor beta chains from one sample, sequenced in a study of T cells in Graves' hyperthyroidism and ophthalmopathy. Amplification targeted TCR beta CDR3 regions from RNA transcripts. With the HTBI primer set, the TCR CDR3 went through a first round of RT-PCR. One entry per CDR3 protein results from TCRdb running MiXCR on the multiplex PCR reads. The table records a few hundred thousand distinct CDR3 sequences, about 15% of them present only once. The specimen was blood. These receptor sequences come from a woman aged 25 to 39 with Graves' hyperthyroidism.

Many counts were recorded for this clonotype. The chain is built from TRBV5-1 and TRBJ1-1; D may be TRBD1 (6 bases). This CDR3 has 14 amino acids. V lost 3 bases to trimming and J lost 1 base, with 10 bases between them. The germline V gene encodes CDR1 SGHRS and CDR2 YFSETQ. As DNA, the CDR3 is TGCGCCAGCAGCTCCCGGACAGCGAACACTGAAGCTTTCTTT. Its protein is CASSSRTANTEAFF.

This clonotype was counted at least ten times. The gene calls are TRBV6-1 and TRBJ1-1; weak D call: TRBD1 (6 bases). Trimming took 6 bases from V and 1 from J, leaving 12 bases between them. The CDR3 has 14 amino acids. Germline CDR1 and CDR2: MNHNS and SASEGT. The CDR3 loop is CASSILGGNTEAFF. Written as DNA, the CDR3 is TGTGCCAGCAGCATACTAGGGGGGAACACTGAAGCTTTCTTT.

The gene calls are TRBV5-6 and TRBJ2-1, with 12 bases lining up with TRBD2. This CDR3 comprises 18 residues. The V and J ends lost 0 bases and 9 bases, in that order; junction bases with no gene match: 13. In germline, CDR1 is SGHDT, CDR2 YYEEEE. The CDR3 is CASSLGFPSGRAGSEQFF. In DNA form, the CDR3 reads TGTGCCAGCAGCTTGGGATTTCCTAGCGGGAGGGCCGGATCTGAGCAGTTCTTC.

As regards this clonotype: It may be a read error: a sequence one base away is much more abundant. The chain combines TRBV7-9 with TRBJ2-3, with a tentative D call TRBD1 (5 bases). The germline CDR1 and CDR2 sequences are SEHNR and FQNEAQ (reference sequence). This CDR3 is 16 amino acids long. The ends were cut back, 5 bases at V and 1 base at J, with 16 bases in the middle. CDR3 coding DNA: TGTGCCAGCAGCCTGGGGAACGGACATGGCACAGATACGCAGTATTTT. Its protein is CASSLGNGHGTDTQYF.

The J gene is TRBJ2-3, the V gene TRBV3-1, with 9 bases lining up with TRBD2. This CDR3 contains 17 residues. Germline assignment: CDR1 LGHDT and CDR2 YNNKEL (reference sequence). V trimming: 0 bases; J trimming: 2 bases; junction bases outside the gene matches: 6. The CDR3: CASSQDWPSGITDTQYF. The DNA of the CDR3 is TGTGCCAGCAGCCAAGACTGGCCTAGCGGGATCACAGATACGCAGTATTTT.

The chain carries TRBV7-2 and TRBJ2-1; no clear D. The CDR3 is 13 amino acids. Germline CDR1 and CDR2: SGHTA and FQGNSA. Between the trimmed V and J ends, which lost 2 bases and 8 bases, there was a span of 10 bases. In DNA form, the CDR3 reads TGTGCCAGCAGCTTATCTCGCCTGTATGAGCAGTTCTTC. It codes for CASSLSRLYEQFF.

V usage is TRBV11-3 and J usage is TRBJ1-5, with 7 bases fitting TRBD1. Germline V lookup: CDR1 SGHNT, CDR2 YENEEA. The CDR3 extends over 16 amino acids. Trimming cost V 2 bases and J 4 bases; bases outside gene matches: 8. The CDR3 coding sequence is TGTGCCAGCAGCTTAAAAACCGGGACAGCTAATCAGCCCCAGCATTTT. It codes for CASSLKTGTANQPQHF.

CDR3 nucleotides: TGTGCCACCATGGCCACCACTGAAGAGCAGTACTTC. Translating it yields CATMATTEEQYF. The chain carries TRBV28 and TRBJ2-7; D call uncertain. Germline assignment: CDR1 MDHEN and CDR2 SYDVKM. The CDR3 extends over 12 amino acids. Trimming took off 10 bases at V and 7 bases at J, with 17 bases between the two ends.

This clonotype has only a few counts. The CDR3 loop reads CSAINRQGWEAFF. The CDR3 DNA is TGCAGTGCCATCAACCGACAGGGTTGGGAAGCTTTCTTT. The chain is built from TRBV20-1 and TRBJ1-1; 7 bases are shared with TRBD1. The CDR3 covers 13 residues. In germline, CDR1 is DFQATT, CDR2 SNEGSKA (reference sequence). Losses at the gene ends were 6 bases for V and 8 bases for J; bases not matched to a gene: 12.